This entry features one T cell receptor (beta chain) sequence. This sample is part of a study of blood T cell repertoires in COVID-19. Trimming at V came to 7 bases and at J to 3 bases, leaving 5 bases not matched to a gene. Per the germline V gene, CDR1 is ENHRY and CDR2 is SYGVKD. The CDR3 covers 13 residues. Generated by immunoSEQ multiplex PCR, the TCRdb table keeps only in-frame clones and is missing some. The sample records 190,000 or so clones, roughly 82% being singletons. This receptor was taken from a man aged 40-49 years who had recovered from COVID-19. What was sequenced was PBMCs or T cells enriched from blood (not recorded which). The chain joins TRBV10-3 to TRBJ2-7; the match to TRBD1 covers 8 bases. CDR3 bases: TGTGCCATCAAACCCGGGACAGGCTACGAGCAGTACTTC. It specifies CAIKPGTGYEQYF.